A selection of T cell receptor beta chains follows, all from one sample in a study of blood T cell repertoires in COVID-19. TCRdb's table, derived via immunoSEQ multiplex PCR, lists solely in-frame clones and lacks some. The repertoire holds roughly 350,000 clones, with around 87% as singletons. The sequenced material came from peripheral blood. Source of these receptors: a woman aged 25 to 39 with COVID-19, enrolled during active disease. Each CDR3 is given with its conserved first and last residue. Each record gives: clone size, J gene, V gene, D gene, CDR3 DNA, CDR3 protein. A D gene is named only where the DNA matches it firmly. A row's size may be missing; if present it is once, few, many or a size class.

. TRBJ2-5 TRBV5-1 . TGCGCCAGCAGCTTACAGGGTTTGGAGACCCAGTACTTC CASSLQGLETQYF
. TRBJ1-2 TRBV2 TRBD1 TGTGCCAGCAGCAAACGGGACAGATCTTCTAACTATGGCTACACCTTC CASSKRDRSSNYGYTF
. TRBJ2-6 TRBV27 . TGTGCCAGCAGTCCATGGCAGGGTGCTGGGGCCAACGTCCTGACTTTC CASSPWQGAGANVLTF
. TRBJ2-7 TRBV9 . TGTGCCAGCAGCGTGAGCGGGTGGAGCTCCTACGAGCAGTACTTC CASSVSGWSSYEQYF
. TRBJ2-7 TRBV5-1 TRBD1 TGCGCCAGCAGCTCGGTCACAGGGGGCGCCAAGCAGTACTTC CASSSVTGGAKQYF
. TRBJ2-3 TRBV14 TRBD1 TGTGCCAGCAGCCAAGACGGACAGGGGGCCACAGATACGCAGTATTTT CASSQDGQGATDTQYF
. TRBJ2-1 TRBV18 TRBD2 TGTGCCAGCTCTCGGGGGGGTAGCTCCTACAATGAGCAGTTCTTC CASSRGGSSYNEQFF
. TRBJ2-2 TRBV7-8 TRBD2 TGTGCCAGCAGCCTACTAGCGTCGAACACCGGGGAGCTGTTTTTT CASSLLASNTGELFF
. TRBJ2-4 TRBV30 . TGTGCCTGGGGGCGGTCGAACATTCAGTACTTC CAWGRSNIQYF
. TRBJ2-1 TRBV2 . TGTGCCAGCAGTGATCCCCCTGGGGCGCTGCGTGGGAATGAGCAGTTCTTC CASSDPPGALRGNEQFF
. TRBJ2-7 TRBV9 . TGTGCCAGCAGCGTGAGTATCGGTTACGAGCAGTACTTC CASSVSIGYEQYF
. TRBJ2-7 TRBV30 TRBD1 TGTGCCTGGAGTTGGGGACAGGGAGCCGGGCAGTACTTC CAWSWGQGAGQYF
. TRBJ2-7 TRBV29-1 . TGCAGCGTTGAAGATCGCTACGAGCAGTACTTC CSVEDRYEQYF
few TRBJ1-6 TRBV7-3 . TGTGCCAGCAGCTTAAGTGAAGCCGTCGGTTCACCCCTCCACTTT CASSLSEAVGSPLHF
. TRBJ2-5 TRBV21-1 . TGTGCCAGCAGCAAAGGACTAGCGGGAGAGAGGGAGACCCAGTACTTC CASSKGLAGERETQYF
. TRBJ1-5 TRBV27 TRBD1 TGTGCCAGCAGTTTAAATGGACAGGGTCCGAGCAATCAGCCCCAGCATTTT CASSLNGQGPSNQPQHF
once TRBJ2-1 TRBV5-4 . TGTGCCAGCAGCCTCGCAGGCCCTTTTAATGAGCAGTTCTTC CASSLAGPFNEQFF
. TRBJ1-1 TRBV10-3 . TGTGCCATCAGTGAGTCGGGCAGAACTGAAGCTTTCTTT CAISESGRTEAFF
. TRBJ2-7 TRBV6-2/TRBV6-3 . TGTGCCAGCAGTTACCCACGAAGCGACAGACCTGGGGGCCACGAGCAGTACTTC CASSYPRSDRPGGHEQYF
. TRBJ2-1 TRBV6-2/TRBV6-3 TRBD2 TGTGCCAGCACCCCGGCGGGAGCCCTCAATGAGCAGTTCTTC CASTPAGALNEQFF
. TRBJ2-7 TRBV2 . TGTGCCAGCACCGTCTACGAGCAGTACTTC CASTVYEQYF
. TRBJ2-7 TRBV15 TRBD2 TGTGCCACCAGCTTCTCGGGGGGTAGCGGGGAGCAGTACTTC CATSFSGGSGEQYF
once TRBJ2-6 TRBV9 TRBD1 TGTGCCAGCAGCGGGGGGACAGGGGGCTCAGGGGCCAACGTCCTGACTTTC CASSGGTGGSGANVLTF
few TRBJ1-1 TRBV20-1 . TGCAGTGCCCAGGTGAACACTGAAGCTTTCTTT CSAQVNTEAFF
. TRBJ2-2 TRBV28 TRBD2 TGTGCCAGCAGTTTAAGTGGCGGGAGTGGGCCCGGGGAGCTGTTTTTT CASSLSGGSGPGELFF